Below are 2 T cell receptor beta chains sequenced from a single sample in a study of preoperative IRX-2 immunotherapy in early breast cancer. Method: immunoSEQ multiplex PCR; TCRdb's copy keeps in-frame clones and lacks some. In the table there are some 3,100 clones, around four fifths of which are singletons. As to treatment: preoperative locoregional IRX-2 cytokine immunotherapy. The sequences come from tumor tissue, collected after IRX-2 immunotherapy. These receptors were obtained from a human donor with breast cancer.

V gene TRBV6-8 combines with J gene TRBJ2-3; the match to TRBD2 covers 14 bases. The V gene's germline CDR1 is MNHGY and CDR2 SAAAGT. V was pared by 10 bases and J by 1 base, with 13 bases of the junction left unmatched. This CDR3 comprises 18 residues. The CDR3 sequence is CATLPTSGRGGRTDTQYF. The DNA for the CDR3 is TGTGCCACCCTTCCGACTAGCGGGAGGGGGGGGCGCACAGATACGCAGTATTTT.

This chain connects TRBV19 to TRBJ2-1; 8 positions agree with TRBD1. With 7 bases clipped from V and 5 bases from J, the junction kept 7 bases outside the gene matches. Per the germline V gene, CDR1 is LNHDA and CDR2 is SQIVND (reference sequence). This CDR3 spans 14 amino acids. CDR3 nucleotide sequence: TGTGCCAGTACTGAGGACAGGGTAAACAATGAGCAGTTCTTC. Translating it yields CASTEDRVNNEQFF. Full variable domain (outside the CDR3, taken from reference TRBV19 and TRBJ2-1): DGGITQSPKYLFRKEGQNVTLSCEQNLNHDAMYWYRQDPGQGLRLIYYSQIVNDFQKGDIAEGYSVSREKKESFPLTVTSAQKNPTAFYLCASTEDRVNNEQFFGPGTRLTVL.